This T cell receptor (beta chain) was recorded in a study of blood T cell repertoires in COVID-19. TCRdb's table, derived via immunoSEQ multiplex PCR, lists solely in-frame clones and lacks some. This table holds just over 250,000 clones, around 90% found once. The V end lost 0 bases, the J end lost 2 bases, and 11 bases lay between the germline ends. Germline assignment: CDR1 SGDLS and CDR2 YYNGEE. The CDR3 sequence is 16 residues long. The gene calls are TRBV9 and TRBJ2-2, with D perhaps matching TRBD2 (6 bases). The sample consisted of peripheral blood. This clonotype was obtained from a person aged 18 to 29 with COVID-19, enrolled during active disease. As DNA, the CDR3 is TGTGCCAGCAGCGTAGGAGGACTACTTAACACCGGGGAGCTGTTTTTT. Amino acids: CASSVGGLLNTGELFF.